This T cell receptor beta chain was recorded in a study of identical twins. Study outcomes and limitations: Researchers reported weaker excess twin sharing in beta out-of-frame sequences. Within twin pairs, the out-of-frame alpha sequences they shared showed excess low generation probability.

The CDR3 spans 13 residues. The V and J ends lost 2 bases and 2 bases respectively, with 7 bases between them. Germline V gene data show CDR1 as ENHRY and CDR2 as SYGVKD. Notes on this clonotype: Its antigen is currently unknown.

In TCRdb, the 5' RACE reads were re-called with MiXCR into one record per CDR3 protein. The table lists hundreds of thousands of distinct CDR3 sequences, 20% to 25% of them singletons. The same data also contributed to another study, on yellow fever vaccine responses in identical twins.

The receptor's source is a young woman in good health. Sequencing was performed on CD4+ T cells sorted from blood. This sequence joins TRBV10-3 and TRBJ2-7; D gene unclear. The DNA for the CDR3 is TGTGCCATCAGTGAGGGACCCGCCTACGAGCAGTACTTC. The encoded protein is CAISEGPAYEQYF.